These 2 T cell receptor beta chains came from one sample sequenced in a study of OX40 agonist ivuxolimab in advanced cancers. Sequencing was performed with immunoSEQ multiplex PCR; in TCRdb, only in-frame clones are kept and a portion is missing. The sample shows approximately 38,000 clones, 65% to 90% of them seen only once. The specimen was CD4+ or CD8+ T cells sorted from blood, collected in a trial of the OX40 agonist ivuxolimab. Receptor source: an adult with an advanced solid tumor such as melanoma, head and neck, liver or kidney cancer.

V usage is TRBV4-1 and J usage is TRBJ2-3; 8 bases are a match to TRBD2. V shed 0 bases, J shed 1 base, and the junction held 6 bases outside the gene matches. The CDR3 covers 17 residues. The germline gives CDR1 MGHRA, CDR2 YSYEKL. CDR3 protein: CASSQDGGAGGTDTQYF. CDR3 DNA: TGCGCCAGCAGCCAAGATGGGGGAGCGGGGGGCACAGATACGCAGTATTTT.

The rearrangement uses TRBV14 and TRBJ1-3; D is unresolved. V lost 1 base and J 0 bases, leaving 7 bases between the germline ends. The CDR3 is made up of 15 amino acids. Germline CDR1 reads SGHDN; CDR2 reads FVKESK. This chain's CDR3 is CASSQGRSSGNTIYF. The CDR3 nucleotides read TGTGCCAGCAGCCAAGGACGTTCCTCTGGAAACACCATATATTTT.